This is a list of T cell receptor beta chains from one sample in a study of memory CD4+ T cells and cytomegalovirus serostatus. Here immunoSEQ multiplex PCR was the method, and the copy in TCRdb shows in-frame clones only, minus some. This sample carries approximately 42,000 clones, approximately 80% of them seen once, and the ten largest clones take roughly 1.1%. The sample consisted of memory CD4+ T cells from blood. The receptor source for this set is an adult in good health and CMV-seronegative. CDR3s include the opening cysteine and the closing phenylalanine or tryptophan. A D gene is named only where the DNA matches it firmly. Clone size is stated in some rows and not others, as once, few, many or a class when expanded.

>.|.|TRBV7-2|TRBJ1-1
TGTGCCAGCAGCCGAAATCAGGGGTTGACTGAAGCTTTCTTT
CASSRNQGLTEAFF
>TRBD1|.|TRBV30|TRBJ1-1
TGTGCCTGGAGTCCTCGACAGGGGATAGCTTTCTTT
CAWSPRQGIAFF
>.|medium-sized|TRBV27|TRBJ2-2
TGTGCCAGCAGGGGGACAACGAACACCGGGGAGCTGTTTTTT
CASRGTTNTGELFF
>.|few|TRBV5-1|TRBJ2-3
TGCGCCAGCAGCTCCTCAACATCGACAGATACGCAGTATTTT
CASSSSTSTDTQYF
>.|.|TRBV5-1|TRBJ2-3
TGCGCCAGCAGCTTGGCGTCAGTCACAGATACGCAGTATTTT
CASSLASVTDTQYF
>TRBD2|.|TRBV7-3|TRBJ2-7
TGTGCCAGCAGCGAACAAGCGGGAGTCGGCCACGAGCAGTACTTC
CASSEQAGVGHEQYF
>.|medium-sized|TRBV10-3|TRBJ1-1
TGTGCCATCAGTGTATCTAAGAACACTGAAGCTTTCTTT
CAISVSKNTEAFF
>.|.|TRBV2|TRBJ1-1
TGTGCCAGCAGTGAAGAAGAGAGGTACACTGAAGCTTTCTTT
CASSEEERYTEAFF
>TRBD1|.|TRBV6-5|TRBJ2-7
TGTGCCAGCAGGAACAGGGGTAAGGTCTACGAGCAGTACTTC
CASRNRGKVYEQYF
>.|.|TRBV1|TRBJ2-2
TGCACCAGCAGCCAAGATCGGCGGGCCCGGGTCGGGGAGCTGTTTTTT
CTSSQDRRARVGELFF
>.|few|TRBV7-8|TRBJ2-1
TGTGCCAGCAGCTTAAGACGGGATTTACGATACAATGAGCAGTTCTTC
CASSLRRDLRYNEQFF
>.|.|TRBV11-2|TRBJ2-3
TGTGCCAGCAGCTTATTGTCCGGGAGCGCAGATACGCAGTATTTT
CASSLLSGSADTQYF
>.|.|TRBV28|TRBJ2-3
TGTGCCAGCATGGTCACAGATACGCAGTATTTT
CASMVTDTQYF
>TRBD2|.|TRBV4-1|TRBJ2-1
TGCGCCAGCAGCCGGGGGACTAGCGGGAGTTTCTCCTACAATGAGCAGTTCTTC
CASSRGTSGSFSYNEQFF
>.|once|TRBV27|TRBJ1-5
TGTGCCAGCAACGGTTATAGCAATCAGCCCCAGCATTTT
CASNGYSNQPQHF
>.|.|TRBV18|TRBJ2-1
TGTGCCAGCTCACCACCCGGGGTAGGGGAGCAGTTCTTC
CASSPPGVGEQFF
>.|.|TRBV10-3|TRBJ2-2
TGTGCCATCAGCCTATTACCCGGGGAGCTGTTTTTT
CAISLLPGELFF
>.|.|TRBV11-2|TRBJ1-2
TGTGCCAGCAGCTTCCTGCACGGGATTCTCTATGGCTACACCTTC
CASSFLHGILYGYTF
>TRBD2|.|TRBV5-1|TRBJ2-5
TGCGCCAGCAGCCGCGACTTGAGTAGCGGGAGTCGACAAGAGACCCAGTACTTC
CASSRDLSSGSRQETQYF
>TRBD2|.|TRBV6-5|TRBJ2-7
TGTGCCAGCAGTCGCCTAGCGGGGGGGTCCTACGAGCAGTACTTC
CASSRLAGGSYEQYF
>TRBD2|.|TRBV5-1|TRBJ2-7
TGCGCCAGCAGCCCGGCGTCTCGTAGCGGGACTCACGAGCAGTACTTC
CASSPASRSGTHEQYF
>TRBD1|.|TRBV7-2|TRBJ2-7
TGTGCCAGCAGCTTACGACAGGGTCCCACCTACGAGCAGTACTTC
CASSLRQGPTYEQYF
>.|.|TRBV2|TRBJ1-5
TGTGCCAGCAGTGAGGAGGGGCGGGTATTTCAGCCCCAGCATTTT
CASSEEGRVFQPQHF
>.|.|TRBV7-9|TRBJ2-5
TGTGCCAGCAGCTTCATAGCAGACCAAGAGACCCAGTACTTC
CASSFIADQETQYF
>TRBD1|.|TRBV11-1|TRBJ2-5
TGTGCCAGCAGCTCCCGGGACAGGGGCGCCGGAAAGACCCAGTACTTC
CASSSRDRGAGKTQYF
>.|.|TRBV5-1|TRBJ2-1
TGCGCCAGCAGCTTGGTGACTGTGGGCCCGGGGAATGAGCAGTTCTTC
CASSLVTVGPGNEQFF
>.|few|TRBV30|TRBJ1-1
TGTGCCTGGAGATCGAAACTCCGGGGGGCTGAAGCTTTCTTT
CAWRSKLRGAEAFF
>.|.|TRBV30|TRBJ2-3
TGTGCCTGGAGTGTATCGTCAGGGTTTGAGACGCAGTATTTT
CAWSVSSGFETQYF